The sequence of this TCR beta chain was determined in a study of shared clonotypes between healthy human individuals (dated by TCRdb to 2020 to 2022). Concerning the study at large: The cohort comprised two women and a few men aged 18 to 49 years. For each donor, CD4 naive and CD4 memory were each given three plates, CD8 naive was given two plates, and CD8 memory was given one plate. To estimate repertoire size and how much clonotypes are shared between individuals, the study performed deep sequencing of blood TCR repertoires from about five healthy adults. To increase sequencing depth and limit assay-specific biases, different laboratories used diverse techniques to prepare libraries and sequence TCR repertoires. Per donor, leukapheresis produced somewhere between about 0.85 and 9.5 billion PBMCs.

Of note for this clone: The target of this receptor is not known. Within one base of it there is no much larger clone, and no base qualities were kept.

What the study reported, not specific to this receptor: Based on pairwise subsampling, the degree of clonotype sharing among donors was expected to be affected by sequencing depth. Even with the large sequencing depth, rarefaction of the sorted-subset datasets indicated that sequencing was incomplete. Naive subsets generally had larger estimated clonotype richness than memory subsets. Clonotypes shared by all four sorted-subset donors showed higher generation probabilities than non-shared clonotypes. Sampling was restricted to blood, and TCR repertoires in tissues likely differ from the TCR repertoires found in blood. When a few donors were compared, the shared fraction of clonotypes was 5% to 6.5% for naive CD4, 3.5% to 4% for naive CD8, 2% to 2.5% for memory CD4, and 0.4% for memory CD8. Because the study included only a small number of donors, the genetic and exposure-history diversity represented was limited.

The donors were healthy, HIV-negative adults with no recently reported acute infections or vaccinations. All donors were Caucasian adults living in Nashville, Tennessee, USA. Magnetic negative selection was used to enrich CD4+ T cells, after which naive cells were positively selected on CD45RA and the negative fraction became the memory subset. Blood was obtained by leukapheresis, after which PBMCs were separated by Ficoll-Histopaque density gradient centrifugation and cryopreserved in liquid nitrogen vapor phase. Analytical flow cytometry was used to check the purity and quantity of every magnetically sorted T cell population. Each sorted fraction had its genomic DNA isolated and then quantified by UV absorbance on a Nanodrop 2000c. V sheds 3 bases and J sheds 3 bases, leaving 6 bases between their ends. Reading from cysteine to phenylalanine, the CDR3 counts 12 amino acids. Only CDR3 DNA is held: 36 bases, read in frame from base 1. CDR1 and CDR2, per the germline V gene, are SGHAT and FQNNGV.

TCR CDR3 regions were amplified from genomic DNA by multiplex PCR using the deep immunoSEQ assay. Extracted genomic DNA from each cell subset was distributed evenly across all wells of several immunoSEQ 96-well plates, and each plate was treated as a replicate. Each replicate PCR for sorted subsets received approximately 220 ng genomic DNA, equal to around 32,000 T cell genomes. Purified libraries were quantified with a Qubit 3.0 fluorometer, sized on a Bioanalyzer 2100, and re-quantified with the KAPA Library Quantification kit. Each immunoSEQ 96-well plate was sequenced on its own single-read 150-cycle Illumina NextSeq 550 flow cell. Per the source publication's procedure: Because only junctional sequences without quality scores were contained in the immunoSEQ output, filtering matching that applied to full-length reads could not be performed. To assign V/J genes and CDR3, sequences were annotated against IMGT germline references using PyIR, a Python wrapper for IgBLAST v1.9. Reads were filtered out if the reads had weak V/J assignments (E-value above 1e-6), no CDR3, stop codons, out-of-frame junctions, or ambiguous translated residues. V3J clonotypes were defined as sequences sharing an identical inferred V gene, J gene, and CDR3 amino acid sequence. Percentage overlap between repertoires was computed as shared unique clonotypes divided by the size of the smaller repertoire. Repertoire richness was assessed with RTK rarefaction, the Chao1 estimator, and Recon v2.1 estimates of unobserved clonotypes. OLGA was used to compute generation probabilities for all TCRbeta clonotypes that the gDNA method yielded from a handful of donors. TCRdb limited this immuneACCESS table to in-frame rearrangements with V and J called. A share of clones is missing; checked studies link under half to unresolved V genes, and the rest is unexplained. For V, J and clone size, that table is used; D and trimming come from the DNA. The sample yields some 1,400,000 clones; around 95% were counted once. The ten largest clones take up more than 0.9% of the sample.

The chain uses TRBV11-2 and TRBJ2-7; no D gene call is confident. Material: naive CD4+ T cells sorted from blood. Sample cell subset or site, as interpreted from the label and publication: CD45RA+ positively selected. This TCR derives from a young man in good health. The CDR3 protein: CASSFSNYEQYF. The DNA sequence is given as TGTGCCAGCAGCTTCTCCAACTACGAGCAGTACTTC. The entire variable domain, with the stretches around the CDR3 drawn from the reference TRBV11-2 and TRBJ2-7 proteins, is EAGVAQSPRYKIIEKRQSVAFWCNPISGHATLYWYQQILGQGPKLLIQFQNNGVVDDSQLPKDRFSAERLKGVDSTLKIQPAKLEDSAVYLCASSFSNYEQYFGPGTRLTVT.